One and the same sample provided the 22 T cell receptor beta chains below, sequenced in a study of blood T cell repertoires in COVID-19. Sequenced by immunoSEQ multiplex PCR; TCRdb stores in-frame clones only, minus some. The table shows around 86,000 clones, with around 80% occurring only once. The sample comprised peripheral blood. The receptors were gathered from a woman aged 80 or older with acute or convalescent COVID-19.

The chain recombines TRBV3-1 (or the pseudogene TRBV3-2) with TRBJ2-7; D perhaps matches TRBD2 (6 bases). Germline V gives CDR1 LGHDT, CDR2 YNNKEL (reference sequence). This CDR3 contains 13 residues. V dropped 1 base and J dropped 6 bases, with 10 bases sitting between them. CDR3 in amino acids: CASSQAGVVEQYF. The CDR3 DNA sequence: TGTGCCAGCAGCCAAGCGGGAGTGGTCGAGCAGTACTTC.

CDR3 region: CASSQDLAGYNEQFF. Written as DNA, the CDR3 is TGTGCCAGCAGCCAAGATTTAGCGGGTTACAATGAGCAGTTCTTC. This chain connects TRBV14 to TRBJ2-1, with 7 positions matching TRBD2. The CDR3 is 15 residues long. V was pared by 0 bases and J by 4 bases, with 3 bases of the junction left unmatched. Germline V gene data show CDR1 as SGHDN and CDR2 as FVKESK.

The chain employs TRBV5-1 and TRBJ1-2, with 10 bases matching TRBD1. The J segment lost 4 bases and the V segment lost 4 bases, leaving 4 bases of the junction unmatched. The germline gives CDR1 SGHRS, CDR2 YFSETQ. The CDR3 has 14 residues. The CDR3 spells CASSAGQGTYGYTF. CDR3 DNA: TGCGCCAGCAGCGCGGGACAGGGGACCTATGGCTACACCTTC. Variable domain in full (rest from reference TRBV5-1 and TRBJ1-2): KAGVTQTPRYLIKTRGQQVTLSCSPISGHRSVSWYQQTPGQGLQFLFEYFSETQRNKGNFPGRFSGRQFSNSRSEMNVSTLELGDSALYLCASSAGQGTYGYTFGSGTRLTVV.

This clone was detected only a few times. The V and J genes are TRBV2 and TRBJ2-2; 7 nucleotides match TRBD1. Germline V CDR1 and CDR2: SNHLY, FYNNEI. V trimming: 5 bases; J trimming: 2 bases; junction bases outside the gene matches: 5. The length of the CDR3 is 15 residues. Here the CDR3 DNA reads TGTGCCAGCAGTCGAGGGGGCCCCAACACCGGGGAGCTGTTTTTT. Its protein product is CASSRGGPNTGELFF. The variable domain in full, with the rest retrieved from reference TRBV2 and TRBJ2-2, is EPEVTQTPSHQVTQMGQEVILRCVPISNHLYFYWYRQILGQKVEFLVSFYNNEISEKSEIFDDQFSVERPDGSNFTLKIRSTKLEDSAMYFCASSRGGPNTGELFFGEGSRLTVL.

The rearrangement joins TRBV5-4 to TRBJ2-3; D gene unclear. V was cut by 4 bases and J by 0 bases, with 6 bases left in between. The V gene's germline CDR1 is SGHNT and CDR2 YYREEE (reference sequence). The CDR3 sequence is 13 residues long. The CDR3 nucleotides read TGTGCCAGCAGCATATCTAGCACAGATACGCAGTATTTT. Translating gives CASSISSTDTQYF.

The chain combines TRBV5-5 with TRBJ2-1, with TRBD1 as a possible D gene (5 bases). The CDR3 totals 15 residues. Between the trimmed V and J ends, which lost 2 bases and 6 bases, there was a span of 15 bases. Germline V CDR1 and CDR2: SGHKS, YYEKEE (reference sequence). CDR3 sequence reads: CASSFPQGFGNEQFF. CDR3 sequence (DNA): TGTGCCAGCAGCTTTCCCCAGGGATTCGGCAATGAGCAGTTCTTC.

V usage is TRBV9 and J usage is TRBJ2-5; TRBD2 matches at 10 bases. This CDR3 is built from 16 residues. The V segment lost 0 bases and the J segment 2 bases; nucleotides outside the gene matches: 4. Germline CDR1 SGDLS, CDR2 YYNGEE. The CDR3 nucleotides are TGTGCCAGCAGCGTAGGGCTAGCGGGGGCACAAGAGACCCAGTACTTC. Its translation is CASSVGLAGAQETQYF.

J is TRBJ2-1 and V is TRBV5-1, with a possible D match to TRBD2 (6 bases). The CDR3 runs to 17 residues. Trimming took 4 bases from V and 6 from J, leaving 23 bases between them. The germline V gene has CDR1 SGHRS and CDR2 YFSETQ. The CDR3 DNA follows: TGCGCCAGCAGCCCCTCCCTGCGGACTACAGCCCCCAATGAGCAGTTCTTC. Protein: CASSPSLRTTAPNEQFF. Supplemented by reference TRBV5-1 and TRBJ2-1, the full variable domain reads KAGVTQTPRYLIKTRGQQVTLSCSPISGHRSVSWYQQTPGQGLQFLFEYFSETQRNKGNFPGRFSGRQFSNSRSEMNVSTLELGDSALYLCASSPSLRTTAPNEQFFGPGTRLTVL.

Regarding this clone: One end of the junction fails to match germline, which may point to a read error. The V call is TRBV25-1, the J call TRBJ2-5; 8 bases map to TRBD1. The germline V gene encodes CDR1 MGHDK and CDR2 SYGVNS. The CDR3 is 14 residues long. The CDR3 DNA reads TGTGCCAGCGGTGAGACAGGGGTCAGAAAGACCCAGTACTTC. Translating it yields CASGETGVRKTQYF.

The chain joins TRBV4-2 to TRBJ2-3, with D uncertain. CDR1 LGHNA and CDR2 YNFKEQ come from the germline V gene. Trimming stripped 0 bases from V and 0 bases from J, with 7 bases between. This CDR3 region has 15 residues. CDR3 DNA sequence: TGTGCCAGCAGCCAAGACAGGATGAGCACAGATACGCAGTATTTT. It translates to CASSQDRMSTDTQYF.

This clone was counted only a few times. The V gene is TRBV11-3, the J gene TRBJ2-4, with 8 bases identical to TRBD1. The CDR3 contains 15 residues. Germline V gene data show CDR1 as SGHNT and CDR2 as YENEEA. The V and J ends lost 5 bases and 1 base, in that order; junction bases with no gene match: 4. The CDR3 coding sequence is TGTGCCAGCAGCGACAGGGGAAGGGCCAAAAACATTCAGTACTTC. As protein: CASSDRGRAKNIQYF.

The V call is TRBV7-6, the J call TRBJ2-1; 8 bases line up with TRBD1. The germline V gene has CDR1 SGHVS and CDR2 FNYEAQ. The V segment lost 5 bases and the J segment 7 bases; nucleotides outside the gene matches: 7. The CDR3 runs 14 residues. CDR3 coding DNA: TGTGCCAGCAGCCCACAGGGGGAAACGAATGAGCAGTTCTTC. Protein: CASSPQGETNEQFF.

The chain joins TRBV3-1 (or the pseudogene TRBV3-2) to TRBJ2-5, with 9 bases that match TRBD2. The CDR3 has 19 amino acids. The germline V gene encodes CDR1 LGHDT and CDR2 YNNKEL (reference sequence). V lost 2 bases and J lost 0; bases outside the gene matches: 13. CDR3: CASSQSFPQSGRYQETQYF. CDR3 bases: TGTGCCAGCAGCCAAAGTTTCCCTCAGAGCGGGAGGTACCAAGAGACCCAGTACTTC.

This clone came up a few times. V is TRBV19 and J is TRBJ2-5; TRBD1 matches 10 bases. The CDR3 loop spans 15 amino acids. Germline CDR1 and CDR2: LNHDA and SQIVND (reference sequence). V trimming: 7 bases; J trimming: 4 bases; junction bases outside the gene matches: 9. CDR3 bases: TGTGCCAGTACTGGGACAGGGGCCCAGCGAGAGACCCAGTACTTC. This codes for CASTGTGAQRETQYF.

In this sample, this clone turned up once. V usage is TRBV4-1 and J usage is TRBJ2-5, with a tentative D call TRBD1 (6 bases). The CDR3 is made up of 15 amino acids. Germline V CDR1 and CDR2: MGHRA, YSYEKL. The ends were cut back, 4 bases at V and 6 bases at J, with 18 bases in the middle. In nucleotides, the CDR3 is TGCGCCAGCAGCCCAGAGGTTGGGGGCCCCAAGACCCAGTACTTC. This encodes CASSPEVGGPKTQYF.

This chain uses TRBV11-3 with TRBJ2-2, with D tentatively TRBD2 (7 bases). CDR1 is SGHNT and CDR2 is YENEEA in the germline V gene. The CDR3 extends over 15 amino acids. Trimming took 0 bases from V and 9 from J, leaving 14 bases between them. Here the CDR3 DNA reads TGTGCCAGCAGCTTAGAAGGGGGGGGAATCCGGGAGCTGTTTTTT. This codes for CASSLEGGGIRELFF.

The rearrangement joins TRBV7-2 to TRBJ2-5; the match to TRBD2 covers 9 bases. CDR3 length: 16 amino acids. Unmatched junction bases numbered 12, after V lost 5 bases and J lost 5 bases. Germline V gives CDR1 SGHTA, CDR2 FQGNSA. CDR3 sequence: CASSPLGLAGIETQYF. CDR3 DNA sequence: TGTGCCAGCAGCCCCCTCGGGCTAGCGGGGATCGAGACCCAGTACTTC.

This rearrangement joins TRBV6-5 to TRBJ2-7; 10 bases are a match to TRBD1. The CDR3 covers 15 residues. V lost 4 bases, J lost 1 base, and 4 bases stayed unmatched. Germline V gene data show CDR1 as MNHEY and CDR2 as SVGAGI. CDR3 residues: CASSFPGQGSYEQYF. CDR3 coding DNA: TGTGCCAGCAGTTTCCCGGGACAGGGGTCCTACGAGCAGTACTTC.

The genes are TRBV9 and TRBJ2-1; 14 nucleotides line up with TRBD2. Germline CDR1 reads SGDLS; CDR2 reads YYNGEE. The CDR3 length is 16 residues. V was pared by 0 bases and J by 9 bases, with 5 bases of the junction left unmatched. The CDR3 DNA follows: TGTGCCAGCAGCGTAGTAGGACTAGCGGGAGGAGTTGAGCAGTTCTTC. This sequence encodes CASSVVGLAGGVEQFF.

The chain carries TRBV12-3 or TRBV12-4 and TRBJ2-5; D is ambiguous. The CDR3 sequence is 12 residues long. Trimming left V 4 bases short and J 3 bases short, with 6 bases between. The CDR3 loop reads CASSSSKETQYF. In DNA form, the CDR3 reads TGTGCCAGCAGTTCATCTAAAGAGACCCAGTACTTC.

V gene TRBV15 combines with J gene TRBJ1-4; no reliable D call. The CDR3 totals 13 residues. The ends were cut back, 5 bases at V and 7 bases at J, with 11 bases in the middle. Germline CDR1 and CDR2: LNHNV and YYDKDF (reference sequence). The CDR3 here is CATSASDSEKLFF. The CDR3 DNA follows: TGTGCCACCAGCGCTTCGGACTCTGAAAAACTGTTTTTT.

The chain joins TRBV10-2 to TRBJ2-7; a possible D gene is TRBD2 (6 bases). This CDR3 contains 16 residues. Germline CDR1 WSHSY, CDR2 SAAADI. The V end lost 4 bases, the J end lost 2 bases, and 18 bases lay between the germline ends. The CDR3: CASSGVALAVPYEQYF. CDR3 nucleotide sequence: TGCGCCAGCAGTGGAGTGGCCTTAGCGGTCCCCTACGAGCAGTACTTC.